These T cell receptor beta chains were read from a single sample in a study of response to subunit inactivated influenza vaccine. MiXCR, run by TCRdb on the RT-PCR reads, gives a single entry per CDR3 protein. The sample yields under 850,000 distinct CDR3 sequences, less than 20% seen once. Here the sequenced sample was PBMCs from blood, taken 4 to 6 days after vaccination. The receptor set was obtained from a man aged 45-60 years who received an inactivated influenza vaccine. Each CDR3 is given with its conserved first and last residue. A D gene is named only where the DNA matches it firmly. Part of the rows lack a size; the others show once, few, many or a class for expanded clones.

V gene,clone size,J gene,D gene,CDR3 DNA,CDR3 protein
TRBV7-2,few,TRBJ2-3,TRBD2,TGTGCCAGCAGCTTTATGCGGGGGATCGCAGATACGCAGTATTTT,CASSFMRGIADTQYF
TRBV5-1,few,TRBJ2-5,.,TGCGCCAGCAGCTTGTATCCCGTTCTCGGAAGGACAAATCAAGAGACCCAGTACTTC,CASSLYPVLGRTNQETQYF
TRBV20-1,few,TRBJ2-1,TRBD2,TGCAGTGCTAGAGATCGAGGAAGGGGACTAGCGGGAGTGGGGCAGTTCTTC,CSARDRGRGLAGVGQFF
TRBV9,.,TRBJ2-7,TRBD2,TGTGCCAGCAGCCCCCCCGGGGGGAAACGCTACGAGCAGTACTTC,CASSPPGGKRYEQYF
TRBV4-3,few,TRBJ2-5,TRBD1,TGCGCCAGCAGCCAAGGGGACAGGGGGCGCGAGACCCAGTACTTC,CASSQGDRGRETQYF
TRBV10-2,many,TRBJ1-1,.,TGCGCCAGCAGCGTCATGGGGGGGGCTGGCACTGAAGCTTTCTTT,CASSVMGGAGTEAFF
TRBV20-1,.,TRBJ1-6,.,TGCAGTGCAGGACGTCATAATTCACCCCTCCACTTT,CSAGRHNSPLHF
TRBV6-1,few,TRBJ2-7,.,TGTGCCAGCAGTGCAGGGTATCGAAGCTCCTACGAGCAGTACTTC,CASSAGYRSSYEQYF
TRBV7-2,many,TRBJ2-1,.,TGTGCCAGCAGCTTAGCCCAGGGAACCTACAATGAGCAGTTCTTC,CASSLAQGTYNEQFF
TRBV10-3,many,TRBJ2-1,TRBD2,TGTGCCATCAGTGGGGGGACTAGCGAAATCAATGAGCAGTTCTTC,CAISGGTSEINEQFF
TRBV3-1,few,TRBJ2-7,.,TGTGCCAGCAGCATGACAGAGACCTACGAGCAGTACTTC,CASSMTETYEQYF
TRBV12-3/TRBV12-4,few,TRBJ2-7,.,TGTGCCAGCAGTTTCAGAACAGGCTCCTTAGTCGAGCAGTACTTC,CASSFRTGSLVEQYF
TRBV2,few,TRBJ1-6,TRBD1,TGTGCCAGTGAAGACAGGGGCGGTTCACCCCTCCACTTT,CASEDRGGSPLHF
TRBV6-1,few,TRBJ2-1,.,TGTGCCAGCAGGCCCGGGGGTTACAATGAGCAGTTCTTC,CASRPGGYNEQFF
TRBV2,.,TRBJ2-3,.,TGTGCCAGCAGTGAAGTGGAGGAAGATACGCAGTATTTT,CASSEVEEDTQYF
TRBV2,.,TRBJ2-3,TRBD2,TGTGCCAGCAGAACGGGGACTAGCGGGGCAGATACGCAGTATTTT,CASRTGTSGADTQYF
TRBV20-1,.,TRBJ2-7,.,TGCAGTGCCCCAGACCAGCTGTACTACGAGCAGTACTTC,CSAPDQLYYEQYF
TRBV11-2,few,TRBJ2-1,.,TGTGCCAGCAGCTCTTTGGGGTACCAGCGGGCCTACAATGAGCAGTTCTTC,CASSSLGYQRAYNEQFF
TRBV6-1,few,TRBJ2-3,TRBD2,TGTGCCAGCAGTACGCGGGGGGGCCTGGGCGCAGATACGCAGTATTTT,CASSTRGGLGADTQYF